This is a list of T cell receptor beta chains from one sample in a study of identical twins. TCRdb itself ran the 5' RACE reads through MiXCR, one entry per CDR3 protein. The sample consists of about 340,000 distinct CDR3 sequences, around 12% of them appearing once. The same sample was also studied in work on yellow fever vaccine responses in identical twins.

The sample was CD8+ T cells sorted from blood. The receptors here all came from a woman aged 18 to 35 in good health. Both conserved end residues are part of each CDR3. D genes are given only for firm matches. Size tells how often a clone was seen (once, few, many) or the class of an expanded clone, and some rows leave it out.

TRBD2	TRBV27	TRBJ2-1	once	TGTGCCAGCAGTTTGGGGCGGGGGGGTGAGCAGTTCTTC	CASSLGRGGEQFF
NA	TRBV9	TRBJ2-7	few	TGTGCCAGCAGCGTCCGGGACATACCCTACGAGCAGTACTTC	CASSVRDIPYEQYF
TRBD1	TRBV15	TRBJ1-1	NA	TGTGCCACCAGCCTTGATAGAAAGACAGGGACATCCACTGAAGCTTTCTTT	CATSLDRKTGTSTEAFF
TRBD2	TRBV10-2	TRBJ2-7	NA	TGCGCCAGCAGTGACCCACCCGGGGGGCTAGCGGGATCCTACGAGCAGTACTTC	CASSDPPGGLAGSYEQYF
NA	TRBV12-3/TRBV12-4	TRBJ2-7	few	TGTGCCAGCAGTTTTGCAGGGAAGACCTACGAGCAGTACTTC	CASSFAGKTYEQYF
TRBD2	TRBV4-1	TRBJ2-7	NA	TGCGCCAGCAGCCATCGCACTAGCGGGAGTAGTTACGAGCAGTACTTC	CASSHRTSGSSYEQYF
TRBD1	TRBV12-3/TRBV12-4	TRBJ1-2	NA	TGTGCCAGCAGCCTAGGGGGCACCGGCGGGGGCTACACCTTC	CASSLGGTGGGYTF
TRBD1	TRBV9	TRBJ2-3	few	TGTGCCAGCAGCGCTAACAGGGGGCGGGATACGCAGTATTTT	CASSANRGRDTQYF
TRBD1	TRBV12-3/TRBV12-4	TRBJ1-2	NA	TGTGCCAGCAGTCAGGGGGCTTGGGGCTACACCTTC	CASSQGAWGYTF
NA	TRBV12-3/TRBV12-4	TRBJ2-1	NA	TGTGCCAGCAGTTTATCAGGAATCTACAATGAGCAGTTCTTC	CASSLSGIYNEQFF
NA	TRBV7-8	TRBJ2-1	NA	TGTGCCAGCAGCTTAGCGGGAGAGGTTTACAATGAGCAGTTCTTC	CASSLAGEVYNEQFF
NA	TRBV4-1	TRBJ2-1	NA	TGCGCCAGCAGCCAAGTCCGGGACCAGACCTACAATGAGCAGTTCTTC	CASSQVRDQTYNEQFF
TRBD2	TRBV29-1	TRBJ2-2	NA	TGCAGCGTTGACAGTAGCGGGGGGACCGGGGAGCTGTTTTTT	CSVDSSGGTGELFF
NA	TRBV4-1	TRBJ2-1	few	TGCGCCAGCAGCCAGAAAGTAGGTATAGGGGGCAATGAGCAGTTCTTC	CASSQKVGIGGNEQFF
NA	TRBV12-3/TRBV12-4	TRBJ1-5	many	TGTGCCAGCAGTGATCAGGGGCGCCGGATAAATCAGCCCCAGCATTTT	CASSDQGRRINQPQHF
NA	TRBV3-1	TRBJ2-1	few	TGTGCCAGCAGCCCGGGGACACCGGGTTATGAGCAGTTCTTC	CASSPGTPGYEQFF
TRBD2	TRBV6-5	TRBJ2-3	NA	TGTGCCAGCCAGTTCGCGGGGGGAAGGGATACGCAGTATTTT	CASQFAGGRDTQYF
NA	TRBV7-8	TRBJ2-3	many	TGTGCCAGCAGCTTACTGCCAGATACGCAGTATTTT	CASSLLPDTQYF
TRBD1	TRBV28	TRBJ2-7	many	TGTGCCAGCAGCCAAACGGGACAGGGCTACGAGCAGTACTTC	CASSQTGQGYEQYF
NA	TRBV7-9	TRBJ2-3	NA	TGTGCCAGCAGCTTAGGAGTCGGATCCACAGATACGCAGTATTTT	CASSLGVGSTDTQYF
NA	TRBV12-3/TRBV12-4	TRBJ2-4	few	TGTGCCAGCAGTTTCCCTCAGGCAGCCAAAAACATTCAGTACTTC	CASSFPQAAKNIQYF
NA	TRBV2	TRBJ2-1	few	TGTGCCAGCAGTGAAAAAGGAGACTGGAAGGGGAGTGAGCAGTTCTTC	CASSEKGDWKGSEQFF
TRBD2	TRBV25-1	TRBJ2-3	NA	TGTGCCAGCAATTGGGGGAGGGCCACAGATACGCAGTATTTT	CASNWGRATDTQYF
NA	TRBV19	TRBJ2-1	few	TGTGCCAGTAGTATGGGACCTCCGGGTGAGCAGTTCTTC	CASSMGPPGEQFF
TRBD2	TRBV18	TRBJ2-7	few	TGTGCCAGCTCACCACAAGGGACTAGCGGGGCAACCTCCTACGAGCAGTACTTC	CASSPQGTSGATSYEQYF
NA	TRBV28	TRBJ2-2	NA	TGTGCCAGCAGGACCGGGCCCCCGACTGGCAGGGCTGGAACCGGGGAGCTGTTTTTT	CASRTGPPTGRAGTGELFF
NA	TRBV29-1	TRBJ1-2	few	TGCAGCGTTGAGTTCGTACAGCGCAACTATGGCTACACCTTC	CSVEFVQRNYGYTF
NA	TRBV9	TRBJ2-3	many	TGTGCCAGCAGCGCCTCAGGGAGCACAGATACGCAGTATTTT	CASSASGSTDTQYF
NA	TRBV7-9	TRBJ2-1	NA	TGTGCCAGCAGGGGGGGCGGAGACAATGAGCAGTTCTTC	CASRGGGDNEQFF
NA	TRBV7-9	TRBJ2-1	many	TGTGCCAGCAGCTTCCCCCCTTTCTCCTACAATGAGCAGTTCTTC	CASSFPPFSYNEQFF
NA	TRBV7-6	TRBJ2-3	few	TGTGCCACCCGGCGGACTCAAACAGATACGCAGTATTTT	CATRRTQTDTQYF
NA	TRBV12-3/TRBV12-4	TRBJ1-1	few	TGTGCCAGCAGTTTGGGAGGGTGGGGTGAAGCTTTCTTT	CASSLGGWGEAFF
TRBD2	TRBV6-2/TRBV6-3	TRBJ2-3	NA	TGTGCCAGCAGTTACTTGTCGGGACTAACCCGGGATACGCAGTATTTT	CASSYLSGLTRDTQYF
NA	TRBV5-6	TRBJ2-1	few	TGTGCCAGCAGCTATACGGACATGGCCCATGAGCAGTTCTTC	CASSYTDMAHEQFF
NA	TRBV6-1	TRBJ1-2	few	TGTGCCAGCAGTCCAGGGCGGTTGCGTGGCTACACCTTC	CASSPGRLRGYTF
NA	TRBV10-2	TRBJ2-7	many	TGTGCCAGCAGTGTGGGCTACGAGCAGTACTTC	CASSVGYEQYF
NA	TRBV28	TRBJ2-4	few	TGTGCCAGCACCCCGGGAAGTGCCAAAAACATTCAGTACTTC	CASTPGSAKNIQYF
TRBD1	TRBV9	TRBJ1-1	few	TGTGCCAGCAGCGTTGGGAAGGGGGCGACTGAAGCTTTCTTT	CASSVGKGATEAFF
TRBD2	TRBV11-2	TRBJ2-3	NA	TGTGCCAGCAGCTTAGATCTCGGCGGGAGGGCCTGGGATACGCAGTATTTT	CASSLDLGGRAWDTQYF
TRBD2	TRBV7-8	TRBJ2-3	few	TGTGCCAGCAGCTTGTATCTGGGACTAGCGGTTGAAGATACGCAGTATTTT	CASSLYLGLAVEDTQYF
NA	TRBV4-1	TRBJ1-3	few	TGCGCCAGCAGCCACGGGTTACAGGAGAAAGGAAACACCATATATTTT	CASSHGLQEKGNTIYF
NA	TRBV5-6	TRBJ2-2	NA	TGTGCCAGCAGCTTACAGGCCACCGGGGAGCTGTTTTTT	CASSLQATGELFF
NA	TRBV20-1	TRBJ2-1	many	TGCAGTGCTAGATCCGATACCGGGACTGAGTACAATGAGCAGTTCTTC	CSARSDTGTEYNEQFF
TRBD1	TRBV9	TRBJ1-4	few	TGTGCCAGCAGCGACGGAGGGGGCCGAGAAAAACTGTTTTTT	CASSDGGGREKLFF
NA	TRBV25-1	TRBJ2-1	many	TGTGCCAGCAGTGTAATTTCCAATGAGCAGTTCTTC	CASSVISNEQFF
NA	TRBV28	TRBJ2-1	NA	TGTGCCAGCAGTCCGACCGGAAGGGCGAATGAGCAGTTCTTC	CASSPTGRANEQFF
NA	TRBV3-1	TRBJ2-5	NA	TGTGCCAGCAGCCAAGTGACTATCCCACCCCAAGAGACCCAGTACTTC	CASSQVTIPPQETQYF
TRBD1	TRBV29-1	TRBJ1-2	few	TGCAGCGCTCTGCGTGACAGGGGTGTCGATGGCTACACCTTC	CSALRDRGVDGYTF
NA	TRBV29-1	TRBJ1-1	NA	TGCAGCGTCGAGACAGGGAACACTGAAGCTTTCTTT	CSVETGNTEAFF
NA	TRBV4-1	TRBJ1-2	many	TGCGCCAGCAGCCAACGCAGCGACAGCCGTAACTATGGCTACACCTTC	CASSQRSDSRNYGYTF